The 25 T cell receptor beta chains below all came from one sample that was sequenced in a study of T cell responses to AZD1222 COVID-19 vaccine. TCRdb's copy holds only in-frame clones and misses some; the assay was immunoSEQ multiplex PCR. The sample consists of 75,000 to 90,000 clones, approximately 84% of them appearing once. The input for sequencing was peripheral blood, taken on day 0 of AZD1222 vaccination. These receptors all come from an adult in good health.

This chain uses TRBV10-3 with TRBJ2-1; TRBD2 agrees at 8 bases. J lost 2 bases, V lost 4 bases, and 4 bases had no gene match. The CDR3 has 15 amino acids. Germline V gene data show CDR1 as ENHRY and CDR2 as SYGVKD. Written as DNA, the CDR3 is TGTGCCATCAGTGGTAGCGGGGATCCCTACAATGAGCAGTTCTTC. Protein: CAISGSGDPYNEQFF.

This chain joins TRBV7-2 and TRBJ1-2; D call uncertain. V lost 3 bases, J lost 2 bases, and 10 bases lay in between. Per the germline V gene, CDR1 is SGHTA and CDR2 is FQGNSA. The CDR3 spans 14 residues. The CDR3 DNA sequence: TGTGCCAGCAGCTTTTTCCCAGTCAACTATGGCTACACCTTC. Amino acid sequence: CASSFFPVNYGYTF.

The rearrangement uses TRBV5-6 and TRBJ1-5; TRBD1 might be the D (6 bases). The V end was cut by 0 bases, the J end by 2 bases, with 12 bases between. The CDR3 runs 16 residues. Germline-derived CDR1 and CDR2 are SGHDT and YYEEEE. The CDR3 region is CASSLGSGDGNQPQHF. The CDR3 DNA reads TGTGCCAGCAGCTTGGGATCAGGGGACGGCAATCAGCCCCAGCATTTT.

The J gene is TRBJ1-5, the V gene TRBV10-3; 8 bases are shared with TRBD1. V was clipped by 10 bases and J by 3 bases; unmatched bases: 8. The germline V gene has CDR1 ENHRY and CDR2 SYGVKD. The CDR3 length is 14 residues. The CDR3 region is CATRPGQDNQPQHF. CDR3 bases: TGTGCCACCCGTCCGGGACAGGACAATCAGCCCCAGCATTTT.

The J gene is TRBJ2-1, the V gene TRBV5-1; tentatively, D is TRBD1 (6 bases). CDR3 size: 14 residues. V was trimmed by 2 bases and J by 1 base, leaving 7 bases between them. CDR1 and CDR2 (germline): SGHRS, YFSETQ. The CDR3, as DNA: TGCGCCAGCAGCTTTGGGACATCCTACAATGAGCAGTTCTTC. Its protein product is CASSFGTSYNEQFF.

This clone has only a few counts. CDR3 coding DNA: TGTGCCAGTAGTATAGATCTGATCCTAGACTTTGATAATTCACCCCTCCACTTT. As protein: CASSIDLILDFDNSPLHF. The chain links TRBV19 to TRBJ1-6, with D unclear. V shed 0 bases and J shed 5 bases, with 17 bases lying between them. Germline CDR1 reads LNHDA; CDR2 reads SQIVND (reference sequence). This CDR3 has 18 amino acids.

The chain recombines TRBV4-3 with TRBJ1-2; tentatively, D is TRBD1 (6 bases). CDR3 size: 14 residues. Germline CDR1 and CDR2: LGHNA and YSLEER. The V and J ends lost 0 bases and 2 bases respectively, with 7 bases between them. CDR3 sequence: CASSQEQGNYGYTF. Written as DNA, the CDR3 is TGCGCCAGCAGCCAAGAACAGGGAAACTATGGCTACACCTTC.

This clone was counted between two and nine times. V and J are TRBV7-3 and TRBJ2-1; a possible D gene is TRBD1 (6 bases). Germline-derived CDR1 and CDR2 are SGHTA and FQGTGA. The CDR3 length is 16 residues. V gave up 4 bases and J gave up 2 bases, with 15 bases separating them. CDR3 DNA sequence: TGTGCCAGCAGCTACCATATCGGGGACACCTACAATGAGCAGTTCTTC. Amino acids: CASSYHIGDTYNEQFF.

The V gene is TRBV19, the J gene TRBJ2-7; D may be TRBD2 (6 bases). CDR1 is LNHDA and CDR2 is SQIVND in the germline V gene (reference sequence). The CDR3 has 14 residues. The germline V and J ends were trimmed by 3 bases and 4 bases, with 13 bases remaining between them. For the CDR3, the DNA is TGTGCCAGTAGTATTGGCTCGGGGGTGTACGAGCAGTACTTC. This encodes CASSIGSGVYEQYF.

This chain links TRBV9 with TRBJ1-5; TRBD1 might be the D (5 bases). Germline values: CDR1 SGDLS, CDR2 YYNGEE. Trimming left V 3 bases short and J 0 bases short, with 16 bases between. CDR3 length: 17 residues. The CDR3 DNA sequence: TGTGCCAGCAGCGCGGGAACAGGATTATATAGCAATCAGCCCCAGCATTTT. Translating it yields CASSAGTGLYSNQPQHF.

The chain carries TRBV27 and TRBJ1-2; a weak D match, TRBD1 (5 bases). Germline lookup yields CDR1 MNHEY and CDR2 SMNVEV (reference sequence). The V gene lost 5 bases and the J gene lost 8 bases, with 12 bases spanning the gap. This CDR3 is built from 12 residues. The CDR3 bases are TGTGCCAGCAGTGAACGGGGGTACGGCTACACCTTC. Amino acids: CASSERGYGYTF.

This clone has only one observation. J is TRBJ1-2 and V is TRBV19, with D tentatively TRBD1 (5 bases). Germline V gene lookup returns CDR1 LNHDA and CDR2 SQIVND (reference sequence). With 5 bases removed from V and 4 bases from J, the gap between germline ends came to 14 bases. CDR3 length equals 14 residues. The CDR3 coding sequence is TGTGCCAGTAGTCTCAGGGAAGGGGCCTATGGCTACACCTTC. It yields the protein CASSLREGAYGYTF.

The V and J genes are TRBV19 and TRBJ2-2; D is perhaps TRBD1 (5 bases). Per the germline V gene, CDR1 is LNHDA and CDR2 is SQIVND (reference sequence). V dropped 3 bases and J dropped 7 bases, with 12 bases sitting between them. CDR3 length: 14 residues. The CDR3 reads CASSIQGVGGELFF. As DNA, the CDR3 is TGTGCCAGTAGTATCCAGGGTGTCGGCGGGGAGCTGTTTTTT.

The J gene is TRBJ2-1, the V gene TRBV7-2; 7 bases fit TRBD1. The germline CDR1 and CDR2 sequences are SGHTA and FQGNSA. V shed 5 bases and J 6 bases; nucleotides not matched to a gene: 7. The CDR3 consists of 14 residues. CDR3 loop: CASSRARGLNEQFF. For the CDR3, the DNA is TGTGCCAGCAGCCGGGCGAGGGGGCTCAATGAGCAGTTCTTC.

The V call is TRBV6-5, the J call TRBJ2-7; 7 positions agree with TRBD1. J lost 2 bases, V lost 2 bases, and 0 bases had no gene match. The CDR3 covers 13 residues. From germline, CDR1 is MNHEY and CDR2 SVGAGI. CDR3 bases: TGTGCCAGCAGTTACGACAGGGCCTACGAGCAGTACTTC. Its protein product is CASSYDRAYEQYF.

V and J are TRBV2 and TRBJ2-2; D gene ambiguous. The CDR3 has 13 residues. V dropped 5 bases and J dropped 7 bases, with 11 bases sitting between them. Germline V gives CDR1 SNHLY, CDR2 FYNNEI. Here the CDR3 DNA reads TGTGCCAGCAGTCAGGAGTGGGGCGGGGAGCTGTTTTTT. Protein sequence: CASSQEWGGELFF.

The chain is built from TRBV9 and TRBJ2-3; D is perhaps TRBD2 (7 bases). Trimming cost V 1 base and J 5 bases, with 11 bases left between them. CDR1 and CDR2 (germline): SGDLS, YYNGEE. The CDR3 spans 14 residues. The CDR3 bases are TGTGCCAGCAGCGTACGGGGGGCATTAGATACGCAGTATTTT. It is translated as CASSVRGALDTQYF.

The rearrangement uses TRBV5-1 and TRBJ2-1; no reliable D call. Trimming stripped 2 bases from V and 7 bases from J, with 4 bases between. CDR3 length equals 11 residues. The germline gives CDR1 SGHRS, CDR2 YFSETQ. The CDR3 protein is CASSFGNEQFF. The CDR3 DNA sequence: TGCGCCAGCAGCTTCGGAAATGAGCAGTTCTTC.

A single count supports this clone. The chain links TRBV4-3 to TRBJ2-3; D not certain. There are 13 residues in the CDR3. CDR1 LGHNA and CDR2 YSLEER come from the germline V gene. Trimming stripped 0 bases from V and 6 bases from J, with 7 bases between. The CDR3 reads CASSQEVRDTQYF. The CDR3 DNA reads as TGCGCCAGCAGCCAAGAAGTCCGGGATACGCAGTATTTT.

CDR3 bases: TGTGCCAGCAGTTTGACTAACTATGGCTACACCTTC. Amino acid sequence: CASSLTNYGYTF. The chain uses TRBV28 and TRBJ1-2; D unresolved. CDR3 length: 12 amino acids. From germline, CDR1 is MDHEN and CDR2 SYDVKM. V gave up 3 bases and J gave up 0 bases, with 2 bases separating them.

The chain joins TRBV10-2 to TRBJ1-4; 10 bases fit TRBD1. The CDR3 is 17 amino acids. The germline V gene has CDR1 WSHSY and CDR2 SAAADI. Unmatched junction bases numbered 6, after V lost 4 bases and J lost 1 base. The CDR3 loop is CASSGAGQGGTNEKLFF. The DNA for the CDR3 is TGCGCCAGCAGTGGGGCCGGACAGGGGGGAACTAATGAAAAACTGTTTTTT.

The chain links TRBV6-1 to TRBJ2-5; D gene unclear. V was clipped by 2 bases and J by 1 base, with 11 bases between them. The CDR3 sequence is 15 residues long. Germline V gene lookup returns CDR1 MNHNS and CDR2 SASEGT. DNA of the CDR3: TGTGCCAGCAGTGAAAGGAAGGGATCCCAAGAGACCCAGTACTTC. Translating gives CASSERKGSQETQYF.

J is TRBJ2-1 and V is TRBV7-3; 8 nucleotides match TRBD2. The germline CDR1 and CDR2 sequences are SGHTA and FQGTGA. The CDR3 consists of 18 residues. Germline trimming cut 3 bases from V and 0 bases from J; bases unmatched to any gene: 10. In DNA form, the CDR3 reads TGTGCCAGCAGCTTTCGTGGGGGACTAGGGAGCTCCTACAATGAGCAGTTCTTC. Translating gives CASSFRGGLGSSYNEQFF.

The rearrangement links TRBV7-2 to TRBJ1-4, with D unclear. This CDR3 region has 17 residues. The V end was cut by 5 bases, the J end by 0 bases, with 16 bases between. Germline-derived CDR1 and CDR2 are SGHTA and FQGNSA. The CDR3 coding sequence is TGTGCCAGCAGCGCCCGCCCCCCAGCGGCAACTAATGAAAAACTGTTTTTT. As protein: CASSARPPAATNEKLFF.

The rearrangement joins TRBV7-6 to TRBJ2-3; weak D call: TRBD2 (5 bases). V lost 6 bases and J 0 bases, leaving 19 bases between the germline ends. CDR3 size: 17 residues. Looked up from germline, CDR1 is SGHVS and CDR2 is FNYEAQ. Here the CDR3 reads CASRNPPGRTSTDTQYF. The CDR3, as DNA: TGTGCCAGCAGAAACCCCCCTGGGCGGACTAGCACAGATACGCAGTATTTT.